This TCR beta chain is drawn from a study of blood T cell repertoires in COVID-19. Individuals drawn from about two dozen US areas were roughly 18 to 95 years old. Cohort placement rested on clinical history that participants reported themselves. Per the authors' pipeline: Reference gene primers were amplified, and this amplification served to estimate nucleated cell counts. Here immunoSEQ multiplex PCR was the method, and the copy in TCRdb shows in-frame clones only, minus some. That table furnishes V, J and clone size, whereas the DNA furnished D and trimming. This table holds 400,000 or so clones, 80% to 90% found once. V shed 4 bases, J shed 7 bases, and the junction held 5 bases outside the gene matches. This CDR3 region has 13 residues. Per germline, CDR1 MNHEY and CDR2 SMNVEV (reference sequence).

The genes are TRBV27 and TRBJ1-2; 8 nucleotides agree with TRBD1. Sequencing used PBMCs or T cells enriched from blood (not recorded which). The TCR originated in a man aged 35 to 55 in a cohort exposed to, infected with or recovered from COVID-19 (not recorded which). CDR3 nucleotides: TGTGCCAGCAGTTCCTCGGACAGGGTTGGCTACACCTTC. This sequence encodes CASSSSDRVGYTF.